A single sample is the source of the 2 T cell receptor beta chains below, sequenced in a study of Ad26.COV2.S vaccination and SARS-CoV-2 variants. Profiled with immunoSEQ multiplex PCR; TCRdb holds only in-frame clones, not every one. The data hold about 460,000 clones, with 89% observed a single time. The sample's treatment: over 15 received Ad26.COV2.S at low or high dose, single or two shots; about 5 received placebo; per-sample allocation not given. Day 63 following the first vaccine or placebo injection was when the samples were taken. The sequenced sample was peripheral blood, obtained in a trial of Ad26.COV2.S vaccine versus placebo. The receptor set was obtained from a person aged 18-65 years who received the Ad26.COV2.S COVID-19 vaccine or a placebo.

The V gene is TRBV19, the J gene TRBJ1-5; D not certain. V was clipped by 9 bases and J by 3 bases, with 21 bases between them. Germline-derived CDR1 and CDR2 are LNHDA and SQIVND (reference sequence). The CDR3 length is 16 residues. The CDR3 region has the DNA TGTGCCAGCCGATCAGTATCTCAGAGGGACAATCAGCCCCAGCATTTT. It yields the protein CASRSVSQRDNQPQHF.

The rearrangement uses TRBV11-2 and TRBJ2-5; TRBD1 is a possible D gene (5 bases). CDR3 size: 16 residues. The V gene lost 7 bases and the J gene lost 4 bases, with 22 bases spanning the gap. Germline V gene data show CDR1 as SGHAT and CDR2 as FQNNGV. The CDR3 spells CASTRSPGNVRETQYF. The CDR3 DNA is TGTGCCAGCACCCGGAGCCCAGGGAATGTCCGAGAGACCCAGTACTTC.